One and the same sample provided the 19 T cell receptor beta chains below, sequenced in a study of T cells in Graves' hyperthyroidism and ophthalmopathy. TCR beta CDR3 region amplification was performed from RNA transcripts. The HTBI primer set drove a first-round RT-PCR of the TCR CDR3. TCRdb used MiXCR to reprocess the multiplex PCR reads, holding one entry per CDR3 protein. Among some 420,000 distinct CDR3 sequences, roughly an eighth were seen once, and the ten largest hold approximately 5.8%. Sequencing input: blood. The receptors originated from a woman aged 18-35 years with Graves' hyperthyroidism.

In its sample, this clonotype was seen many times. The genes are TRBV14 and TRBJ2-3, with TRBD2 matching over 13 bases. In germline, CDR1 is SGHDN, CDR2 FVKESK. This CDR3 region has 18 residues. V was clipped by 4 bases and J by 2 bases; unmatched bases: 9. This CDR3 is CASSPPGTSGMYTDTQYF. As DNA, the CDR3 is TGTGCCAGCAGCCCCCCCGGGACTAGCGGGATGTACACAGATACGCAGTATTTT.

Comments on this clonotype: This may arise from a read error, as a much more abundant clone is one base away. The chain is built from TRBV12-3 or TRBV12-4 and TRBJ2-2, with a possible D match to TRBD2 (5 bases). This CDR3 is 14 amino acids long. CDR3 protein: CASGLALGSGELFF. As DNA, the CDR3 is TGTGCCAGCGGTTTAGCGCTTGGGTCCGGGGAGCTGTTTTTT.

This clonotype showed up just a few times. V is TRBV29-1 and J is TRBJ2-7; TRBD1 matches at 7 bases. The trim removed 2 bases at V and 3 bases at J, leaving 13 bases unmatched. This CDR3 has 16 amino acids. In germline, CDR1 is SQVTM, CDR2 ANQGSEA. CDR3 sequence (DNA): TGCAGCGTTGAAAAGGCCGGGACAGCCCGCAGCTACGAGCAGTACTTC. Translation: CSVEKAGTARSYEQYF.

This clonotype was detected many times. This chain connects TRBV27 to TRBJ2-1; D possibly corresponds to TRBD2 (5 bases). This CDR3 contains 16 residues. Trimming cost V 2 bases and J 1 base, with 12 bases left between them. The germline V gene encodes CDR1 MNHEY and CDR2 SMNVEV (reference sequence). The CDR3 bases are TGTGCCAGCAGTTTAGTGGGGAGCCGATCCTACAATGAGCAGTTCTTC. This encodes CASSLVGSRSYNEQFF.

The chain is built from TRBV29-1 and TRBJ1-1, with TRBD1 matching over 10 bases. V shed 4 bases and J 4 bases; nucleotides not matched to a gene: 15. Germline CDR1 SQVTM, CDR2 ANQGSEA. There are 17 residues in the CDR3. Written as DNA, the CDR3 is TGCAGCGTTGGGTTCCTGACAGGGGGCTCGTTCGGCACTGAAGCTTTCTTT. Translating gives CSVGFLTGGSFGTEAFF.

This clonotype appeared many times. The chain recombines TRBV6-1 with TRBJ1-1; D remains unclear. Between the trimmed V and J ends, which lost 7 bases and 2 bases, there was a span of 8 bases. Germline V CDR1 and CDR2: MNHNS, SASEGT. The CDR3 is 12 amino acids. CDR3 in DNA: TGTGCCAGCAAAACATCAAACACTGAAGCTTTCTTT. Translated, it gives CASKTSNTEAFF.

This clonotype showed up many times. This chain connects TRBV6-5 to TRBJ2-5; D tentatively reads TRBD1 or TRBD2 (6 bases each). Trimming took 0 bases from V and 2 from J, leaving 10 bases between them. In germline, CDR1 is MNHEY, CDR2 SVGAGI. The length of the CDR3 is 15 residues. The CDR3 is CASSYSGGTQETQYF. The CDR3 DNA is TGTGCCAGCAGTTACTCGGGCGGGACACAAGAGACCCAGTACTTC.

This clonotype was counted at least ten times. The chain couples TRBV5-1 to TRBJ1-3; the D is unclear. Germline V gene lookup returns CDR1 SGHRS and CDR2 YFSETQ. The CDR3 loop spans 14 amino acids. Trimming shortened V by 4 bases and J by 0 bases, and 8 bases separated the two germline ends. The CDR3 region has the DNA TGCGCCAGCAGCGAAAGTCTCTCTGGAAACACCATATATTTT. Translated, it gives CASSESLSGNTIYF.

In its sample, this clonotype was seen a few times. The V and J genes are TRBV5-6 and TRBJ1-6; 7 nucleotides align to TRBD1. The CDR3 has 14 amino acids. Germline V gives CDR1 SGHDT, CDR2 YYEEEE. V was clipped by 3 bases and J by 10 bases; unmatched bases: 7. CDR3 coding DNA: TGTGCCAGCAGCTACGACAGGGCACGATCACCCCTCCACTTT. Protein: CASSYDRARSPLHF.

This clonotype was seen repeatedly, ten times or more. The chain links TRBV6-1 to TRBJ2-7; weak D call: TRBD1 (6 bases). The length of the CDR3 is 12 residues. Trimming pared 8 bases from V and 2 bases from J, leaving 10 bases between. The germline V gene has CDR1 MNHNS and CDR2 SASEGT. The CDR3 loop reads CASCRGAYEQYF. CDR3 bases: TGTGCCAGCTGCAGGGGAGCCTACGAGCAGTACTTC.

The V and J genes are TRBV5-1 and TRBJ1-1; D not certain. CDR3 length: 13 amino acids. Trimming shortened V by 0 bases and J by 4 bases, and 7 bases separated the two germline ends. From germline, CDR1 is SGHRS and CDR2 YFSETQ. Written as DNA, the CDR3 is TGCGCCAGCAGCTTGGGATCCAGCACTGAAGCTTTCTTT. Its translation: CASSLGSSTEAFF.

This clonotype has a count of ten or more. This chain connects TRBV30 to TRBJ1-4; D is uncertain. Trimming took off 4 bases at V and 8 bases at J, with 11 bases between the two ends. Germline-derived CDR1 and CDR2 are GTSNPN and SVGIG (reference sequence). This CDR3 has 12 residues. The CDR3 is CAWKKGGEKLFF. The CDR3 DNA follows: TGTGCCTGGAAGAAGGGAGGGGAAAAACTGTTTTTT.

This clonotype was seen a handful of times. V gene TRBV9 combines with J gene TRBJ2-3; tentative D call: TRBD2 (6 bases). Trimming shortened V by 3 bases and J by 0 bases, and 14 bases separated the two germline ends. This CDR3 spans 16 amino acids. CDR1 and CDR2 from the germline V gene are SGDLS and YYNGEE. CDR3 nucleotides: TGTGCCAGCAGCGGGATTAGCGGTACTAGCACAGATACGCAGTATTTT. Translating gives CASSGISGTSTDTQYF.

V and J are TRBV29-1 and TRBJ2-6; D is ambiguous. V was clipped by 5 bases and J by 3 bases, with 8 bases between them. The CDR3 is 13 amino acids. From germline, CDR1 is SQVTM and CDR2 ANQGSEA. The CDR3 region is CSVLLYGANVLTF. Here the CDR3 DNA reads TGCAGCGTTTTGCTCTATGGGGCCAACGTCCTGACTTTC.

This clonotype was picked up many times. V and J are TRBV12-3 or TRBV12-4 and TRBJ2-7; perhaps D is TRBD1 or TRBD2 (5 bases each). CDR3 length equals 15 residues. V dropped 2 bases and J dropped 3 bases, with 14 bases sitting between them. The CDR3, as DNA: TGTGCCAGCAGTTTAAGGCGAGGGGTTAACTACGAGCAGTACTTC. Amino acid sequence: CASSLRRGVNYEQYF.

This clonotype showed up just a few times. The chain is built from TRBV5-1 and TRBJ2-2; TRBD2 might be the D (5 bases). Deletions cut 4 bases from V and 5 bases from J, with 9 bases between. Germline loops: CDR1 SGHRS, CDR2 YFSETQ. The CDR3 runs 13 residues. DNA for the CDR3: TGCGCCAGCAGCGAGGGCTGGACCGGGGAGCTGTTTTTT. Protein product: CASSEGWTGELFF.

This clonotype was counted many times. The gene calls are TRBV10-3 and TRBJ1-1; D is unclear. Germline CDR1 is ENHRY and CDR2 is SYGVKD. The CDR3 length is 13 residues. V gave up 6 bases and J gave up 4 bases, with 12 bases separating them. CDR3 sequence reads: CAIRDSLGTEAFF. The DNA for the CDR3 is TGTGCCATCAGGGACTCACTGGGCACTGAAGCTTTCTTT.

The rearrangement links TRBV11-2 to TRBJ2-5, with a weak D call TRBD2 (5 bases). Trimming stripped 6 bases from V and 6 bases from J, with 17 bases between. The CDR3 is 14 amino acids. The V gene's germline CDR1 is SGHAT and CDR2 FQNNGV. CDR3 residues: CASRETHGEKTQYF. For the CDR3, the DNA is TGTGCCAGCAGAGAGACCCACGGGGAAAAGACCCAGTACTTC.

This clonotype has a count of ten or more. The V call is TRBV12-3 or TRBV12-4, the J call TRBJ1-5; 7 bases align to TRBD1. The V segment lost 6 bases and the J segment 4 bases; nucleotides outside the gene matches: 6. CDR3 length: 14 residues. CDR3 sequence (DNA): TGTGCCAGCAGAACTGGGACAGCTAATCAGCCCCAGCATTTT. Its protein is CASRTGTANQPQHF.